This TCR beta chain was sequenced in a study of Ad26.COV2.S vaccination and SARS-CoV-2 variants. Data came from immunoSEQ multiplex PCR; TCRdb stores just in-frame clones and leaves some out. The table includes some 350,000 clones, around 92% detected once. CDR1 and CDR2 (germline): SGHDT, YYEEEE. The CDR3 runs 14 residues. The V gene end was trimmed by 4 bases and the J gene end by 6 bases; junction bases not matched to a gene: 8. The sequence was obtained from a human donor who had recovered from COVID-19. The specimen was peripheral blood, collected after recovery from COVID-19. The V and J genes are TRBV5-6 and TRBJ2-7; 9 bases match TRBD1. The CDR3 DNA reads TGTGCCAGCAGCGGCGGGGACAGGGTTTCCGAGCAGTACTTC. Its translation is CASSGGDRVSEQYF.